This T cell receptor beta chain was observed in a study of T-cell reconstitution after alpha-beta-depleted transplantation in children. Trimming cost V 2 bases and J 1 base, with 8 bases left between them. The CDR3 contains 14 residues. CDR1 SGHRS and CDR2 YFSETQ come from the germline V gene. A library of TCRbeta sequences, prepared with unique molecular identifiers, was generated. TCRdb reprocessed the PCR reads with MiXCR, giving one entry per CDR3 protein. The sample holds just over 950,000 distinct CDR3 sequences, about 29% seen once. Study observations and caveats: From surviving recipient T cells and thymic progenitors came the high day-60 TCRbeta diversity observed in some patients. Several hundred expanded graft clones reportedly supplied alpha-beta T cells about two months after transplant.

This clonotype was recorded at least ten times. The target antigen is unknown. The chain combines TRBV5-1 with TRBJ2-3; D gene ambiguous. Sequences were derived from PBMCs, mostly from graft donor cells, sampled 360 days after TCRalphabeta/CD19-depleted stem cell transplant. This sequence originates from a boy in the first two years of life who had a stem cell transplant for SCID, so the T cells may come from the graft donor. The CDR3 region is CASSFGWGTDTQYF. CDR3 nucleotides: TGCGCCAGCAGCTTTGGGTGGGGCACAGATACGCAGTATTTT.